These 7 T cell receptor beta chains share one sample of origin, sequenced in a study of OX40 agonist ivuxolimab in advanced cancers. Generated by immunoSEQ multiplex PCR, the TCRdb table keeps only in-frame clones and is missing some. The repertoire holds more than 55,000 clones, with around nine tenths as singletons. This specimen consisted of CD4+ or CD8+ T cells sorted from blood, obtained in a trial of the OX40 agonist ivuxolimab. The receptors here all came from an adult with an advanced solid tumor such as melanoma, head and neck, liver or kidney cancer.

The chain employs TRBV5-4 and TRBJ2-5, with D perhaps being TRBD1 or TRBD2 (5 bases each). Germline values: CDR1 SGHNT, CDR2 YYREEE (reference sequence). This CDR3 spans 15 amino acids. Trimming removed 4 bases at V and 2 bases at J, with 15 bases between. This CDR3 is CASSLRVGVQETQYF. CDR3 nucleotide sequence: TGTGCCAGCAGCCTCAGGGTGGGGGTACAAGAGACCCAGTACTTC.

This chain joins TRBV4-1 and TRBJ2-5; D gene ambiguous. Trimming removed 0 bases at V and 4 bases at J, with 15 bases between. CDR1 is MGHRA and CDR2 is YSYEKL in the germline V gene. CDR3 size: 16 residues. CDR3 in amino acids: CASSQDGVGTTETQYF. In nucleotides, the CDR3 is TGCGCCAGCAGCCAAGATGGGGTGGGAACTACAGAGACCCAGTACTTC.

The V and J genes are TRBV6-1 and TRBJ1-4; D is unclear. Trimming stripped 7 bases from V and 10 bases from J, with 13 bases between. CDR3 length equals 12 residues. CDR1 and CDR2 (germline): MNHNS, SASEGT. The CDR3 loop reads CASTSGGGKLFF. The CDR3 DNA sequence: TGTGCCAGCACCTCGGGAGGCGGAAAACTGTTTTTT.

The chain is built from TRBV10-3 and TRBJ1-1, with a tentative D call TRBD1 (6 bases). The V gene's germline CDR1 is ENHRY and CDR2 SYGVKD. The CDR3 length is 11 residues. The V end was cut by 5 bases, the J end by 7 bases, with 8 bases between. The CDR3 is CAISQDSEAFF. The CDR3 bases are TGTGCCATCAGTCAGGACAGTGAAGCTTTCTTT.

This clone turned up a few times. The chain links TRBV4-1 to TRBJ1-4; a possible D gene is TRBD1 (6 bases). V was cut by 0 bases and J by 7 bases, with 12 bases left in between. This CDR3 region has 15 residues. Germline values: CDR1 MGHRA, CDR2 YSYEKL. CDR3 coding DNA: TGCGCCAGCAGCCAAGAGGAGCCCAGGGGTGAAAAACTGTTTTTT. Protein sequence: CASSQEEPRGEKLFF.

V is TRBV7-2 and J is TRBJ2-1; D call uncertain. Deletions cut 5 bases from V and 4 bases from J, with 6 bases between. CDR3 length equals 12 residues. Germline V gives CDR1 SGHTA, CDR2 FQGNSA. CDR3 nucleotide sequence: TGTGCCAGCAGCCAAAATTACAATGAGCAGTTCTTC. This codes for CASSQNYNEQFF. The full variable domain, rest sourced from reference TRBV7-2 and TRBJ2-1, is GAGVSQSPSNKVTEKGKDVELRCDPISGHTALYWYRQSLGQGLEFLIYFQGNSAPDKSGLPSDRFSAERTGGSVSTLTIQRTQQEDSAVYLCASSQNYNEQFFGPGTRLTVL.

The J gene is TRBJ2-7, the V gene TRBV7-8; TRBD2 might be the D (6 bases). From germline, CDR1 is SGHVS and CDR2 FQNEAQ. The CDR3 has 17 residues. V lost 1 base to trimming and J lost 4 bases, with 20 bases between them. CDR3 DNA sequence: TGTGCCAGCAGCTTAGGCCTAAGCGGGCGGTTCGGATACGAGCAGTACTTC. Translated: CASSLGLSGRFGYEQYF.